These 10 T cell receptor beta chains originate from one sample sequenced in a study of regulatory T cells in long-lasting Graves disease. The time point denotes: newly diagnosed GD, antithyroid drugs for less than 3 months. Scientists built the TCR library using RNA that was extracted from PBMCs. iRepertoire HTBI primers and Arm-PCR of CDR3 regions built TCR beta libraries. MiXCR, run by TCRdb on the multiplex PCR reads, gives a single entry per CDR3 protein. The repertoire holds some 460,000 distinct CDR3 sequences, with roughly 16% as singletons. These data are also associated with another study on T cells in Graves' hyperthyroidism and ophthalmopathy.

Sequenced material: peripheral blood mononuclear cells (PBMCs), taken at new diagnosis, from a patient treated with antithyroid drugs. The receptor set was obtained from a man aged 35 to 55 with Graves disease.

The chain links TRBV7-9 to TRBJ1-4; no firm D call. Germline V gene data show CDR1 as SEHNR and CDR2 as FQNEAQ (reference sequence). The CDR3 sequence is 15 residues long. The ends were cut back, 3 bases at V and 0 bases at J, with 8 bases in the middle. The CDR3 is CASSFSTATNEKLFF. CDR3 in DNA: TGTGCCAGCAGCTTTAGTACAGCAACTAATGAAAAACTGTTTTTT.

This clonotype was counted ten times or more. The rearrangement uses TRBV27 and TRBJ2-5; D remains ambiguous. V lost 6 bases to trimming and J lost 9 bases, with 23 bases between them. Germline assignment: CDR1 MNHEY and CDR2 SMNVEV (reference sequence). There are 15 residues in the CDR3. The CDR3 spells CASSSSHPGYMAQYF. The CDR3 region has the DNA TGTGCCAGCAGCTCCAGCCATCCCGGGTACATGGCCCAGTACTTC.

The V call is TRBV15, the J call TRBJ2-1, with 10 bases fitting TRBD2. The junction had 4 bases not matched to a gene; V was cut back by 1 base and J by 4 bases. Germline V CDR1 and CDR2: LNHNV, YYDKDF (reference sequence). This CDR3 spans 16 amino acids. CDR3 sequence (DNA): TGTGCCACCAGCAGAGGTCCTAGCGGGAGTTACAATGAGCAGTTCTTC. Its protein product is CATSRGPSGSYNEQFF.

A note on this clonotype: The junction departs from germline at one end; a sequencing error may be responsible. This chain uses TRBV7-7 with TRBJ2-7, with 8 nucleotides matching TRBD1. CDR3 size: 17 residues. Germline assignment: CDR1 SSHAT and CDR2 FNYEAQ (reference sequence). The CDR3 sequence is CASSPRQGQSPTYEQYF. The CDR3 DNA reads TGTGCTAGCAGCCCTCGACAGGGGCAATCCCCCACCTACGAGCAGTACTTC.

V gene TRBV7-3 combines with J gene TRBJ2-7, with 8 bases identical to TRBD1. Germline trimming cut 4 bases from V and 2 bases from J; bases unmatched to any gene: 7. This CDR3 is 15 amino acids long. The germline gives CDR1 SGHTA, CDR2 FQGTGA. This chain's CDR3 is CASSYGTGTTYEQYF. CDR3 nucleotides: TGTGCCAGCAGCTACGGGACAGGAACTACCTACGAGCAGTACTTC.

This clonotype came up many times. The V and J genes are TRBV7-9 and TRBJ2-1; 10 bases fit TRBD2. Germline CDR1 SEHNR, CDR2 FQNEAQ (reference sequence). V was pared by 2 bases and J by 0 bases, with 10 bases of the junction left unmatched. CDR3 length: 19 residues. The CDR3 bases are TGTGCCAGCAGCTTACCCCCTAGCGGGAGCCTTACCTCCTACAATGAGCAGTTCTTC. Encoded protein: CASSLPPSGSLTSYNEQFF.

The CDR3 nucleotides read TGCGCCAGCAGCTTGGATTGGTCGGCTGCCTCCTTCCCCCACGAGCAGTACTTC. This gives the protein CASSLDWSAASFPHEQYF. V gene TRBV5-1 combines with J gene TRBJ2-7; no definite D call. The V end lost 0 bases, the J end lost 5 bases, and 24 bases lay between the germline ends. The germline V gene has CDR1 SGHRS and CDR2 YFSETQ. The CDR3 sequence is 18 residues long.

In its sample, this clonotype was seen many times. The CDR3 DNA reads as TGTGCCAGCAGTTCTCAGTACTCCGGGACTAAGAACACCGGGGAGCTGTTTTTT. Amino acid sequence: CASSSQYSGTKNTGELFF. This chain joins TRBV27 and TRBJ2-2, with 7 bases aligning to TRBD2. In germline, CDR1 is MNHEY, CDR2 SMNVEV (reference sequence). CDR3 length: 18 amino acids. The ends lost 4 bases at V and 1 base at J; junction bases unmatched: 12.

V gene TRBV4-2 combines with J gene TRBJ1-5, with 8 nucleotides matching TRBD1. Germline loops: CDR1 LGHNA, CDR2 YNFKEQ. Trimming cost V 0 bases and J 11 bases; bases outside gene matches: 9. This CDR3 region has 15 residues. The CDR3 bases are TGTGCCAGCAGCCAAGATCAGGGGGCGATTTCAGCCCAGCATTTT. It translates to CASSQDQGAISAQHF.

The rearrangement uses TRBV20-1 and TRBJ2-1; 9 bases are a match to TRBD2. CDR1 and CDR2 (germline): DFQATT, SNEGSKA (reference sequence). The CDR3 consists of 16 residues. V gave up 7 bases and J gave up 8 bases; unmatched junction bases: 18. The chain's CDR3 is CSVGAPGVSGSDEQFF. The CDR3 bases are TGCAGTGTTGGGGCCCCCGGTGTTAGCGGGAGTGATGAGCAGTTCTTC.